These T cell receptor beta chains were read from a single sample in a study of cytotoxic CD8 clonotypes in ibrutinib-treated CLL. Assay used: immunoSEQ multiplex PCR; TCRdb lists only in-frame clones, some missing. Among around 310,000 clones, 80% were seen once, and the ten largest hold roughly 7%. Sequenced material: PBMCs, taken before ibrutinib treatment. These receptor sequences come from a human donor with chronic lymphocytic leukemia. Both conserved end residues are part of each CDR3. The order of the fields is clone size, D gene, J gene, V gene, CDR3 protein, CDR3 DNA. The D gene is left open where the match is weak. Size tells how often a clone was seen (once, few, many) or the class of an expanded clone, and some rows leave it out.

clone_size: -
d_call: -
j_call: TRBJ2-1
v_call: TRBV7-2
cdr3_aa: CASSYRLTGNNEQFF
cdr3_nt: TGTGCCAGCAGCTATAGACTAACAGGGAACAATGAGCAGTTCTTC

clone_size: -
d_call: -
j_call: TRBJ2-5
v_call: TRBV19
cdr3_aa: CASSLQAFLYQETQYF
cdr3_nt: TGTGCCAGTAGTTTGCAAGCTTTCCTGTACCAAGAGACCCAGTACTTC

clone_size: once
d_call: -
j_call: TRBJ1-1
v_call: TRBV7-2
cdr3_aa: CASSLRQLDTEAFF
cdr3_nt: TGTGCCAGCAGCTTACGACAGCTAGACACTGAAGCTTTCTTT

clone_size: -
d_call: TRBD2
j_call: TRBJ2-2
v_call: TRBV5-1
cdr3_aa: CASSVLAGVDTGELFF
cdr3_nt: TGCGCCAGCAGCGTACTAGCGGGAGTCGACACCGGGGAGCTGTTTTTT

clone_size: few
d_call: -
j_call: TRBJ1-4
v_call: TRBV9
cdr3_aa: CASSSGGTNEKLFF
cdr3_nt: TGTGCCAGCAGCTCGGGGGGAACTAATGAAAAACTGTTTTTT

clone_size: -
d_call: TRBD1
j_call: TRBJ1-2
v_call: TRBV6-6
cdr3_aa: CASTYSTGDYGYTF
cdr3_nt: TGTGCCAGCACCTATTCAACAGGGGACTATGGCTACACCTTC

clone_size: -
d_call: TRBD2
j_call: TRBJ2-7
v_call: TRBV10-3
cdr3_aa: CAIRPTSGRQEQYF
cdr3_nt: TGTGCCATCAGGCCGACTAGCGGGAGGCAAGAGCAGTACTTC

clone_size: -
d_call: -
j_call: TRBJ1-1
v_call: TRBV28
cdr3_aa: CASSPPNTEAFF
cdr3_nt: TGTGCCAGCAGTCCGCCGAACACTGAAGCTTTCTTT

clone_size: -
d_call: TRBD2
j_call: TRBJ2-7
v_call: TRBV19
cdr3_aa: CASTPRLAGVFEQYF
cdr3_nt: TGTGCCAGCACCCCAAGACTAGCGGGAGTCTTCGAGCAGTACTTC

clone_size: -
d_call: TRBD2
j_call: TRBJ2-7
v_call: TRBV6-6
cdr3_aa: CASSYASGSEQYF
cdr3_nt: TGTGCCAGCAGTTACGCTAGCGGGAGCGAGCAGTACTTC

clone_size: -
d_call: TRBD1
j_call: TRBJ2-7
v_call: TRBV18
cdr3_aa: CASSSGQGTYEQYF
cdr3_nt: TGTGCCAGCTCTTCCGGACAGGGGACATACGAGCAGTACTTC

clone_size: -
d_call: -
j_call: TRBJ1-5
v_call: TRBV15
cdr3_aa: CATSRVRDQDNQPQHF
cdr3_nt: TGTGCCACCAGCAGAGTCCGGGACCAGGATAATCAGCCCCAGCATTTT

clone_size: -
d_call: -
j_call: TRBJ1-2
v_call: TRBV29-1
cdr3_aa: CSVGAGEDYGYTF
cdr3_nt: TGCAGCGTTGGGGCAGGGGAGGACTATGGCTACACCTTC

clone_size: -
d_call: TRBD1
j_call: TRBJ1-1
v_call: TRBV12-5
cdr3_aa: CASGLAGTGGLNTEAFF
cdr3_nt: TGTGCTAGTGGTTTGGCCGGGACAGGGGGCCTGAACACTGAAGCTTTCTTT

clone_size: -
d_call: -
j_call: TRBJ2-5
v_call: TRBV5-1
cdr3_aa: CASSLVGQETQYF
cdr3_nt: TGCGCCAGCAGCTTGGTTGGCCAAGAGACCCAGTACTTC

clone_size: -
d_call: -
j_call: TRBJ2-7
v_call: TRBV4-3
cdr3_aa: CASSQDSGGGLEQYF
cdr3_nt: TGCGCCAGCAGCCAAGATTCAGGGGGGGGCCTCGAGCAGTACTTC

clone_size: -
d_call: -
j_call: TRBJ2-3
v_call: TRBV5-1
cdr3_aa: CASSLEGGGTDTQYF
cdr3_nt: TGCGCCAGCAGCTTGGAAGGAGGAGGCACAGATACGCAGTATTTT

clone_size: -
d_call: TRBD1
j_call: TRBJ2-1
v_call: TRBV27
cdr3_aa: CASTPGQGAYNEQFF
cdr3_nt: TGTGCCAGCACCCCGGGACAGGGGGCCTACAATGAGCAGTTCTTC

clone_size: -
d_call: -
j_call: TRBJ1-2
v_call: TRBV5-1
cdr3_aa: CASSAGSDYGYTF
cdr3_nt: TGCGCCAGCAGTGCTGGGTCGGACTATGGCTACACCTTC

clone_size: -
d_call: TRBD1
j_call: TRBJ1-2
v_call: TRBV5-1
cdr3_aa: CASSTGTGELVYGYTF
cdr3_nt: TGCGCCAGCAGCACCGGGACAGGGGAGTTGGTCTATGGCTACACCTTC

clone_size: once
d_call: TRBD1
j_call: TRBJ2-1
v_call: TRBV6-1
cdr3_aa: CASSARQGAWNEQFF
cdr3_nt: TGTGCCAGCAGTGCACGACAGGGGGCTTGGAATGAGCAGTTCTTC

clone_size: -
d_call: TRBD1
j_call: TRBJ2-7
v_call: TRBV5-6
cdr3_aa: CASSFGTGYYEQYF
cdr3_nt: TGTGCCAGCAGCTTCGGGACAGGGTACTACGAGCAGTACTTC

clone_size: -
d_call: TRBD1
j_call: TRBJ2-7
v_call: TRBV19
cdr3_aa: CASSSRQGVYEQYF
cdr3_nt: TGTGCCAGTAGTAGTCGACAGGGGGTCTACGAGCAGTACTTC

clone_size: -
d_call: TRBD1
j_call: TRBJ1-1
v_call: TRBV9
cdr3_aa: CASSPPGGRVTEAFF
cdr3_nt: TGTGCCAGCAGCCCCCCAGGGGGACGCGTCACTGAAGCTTTCTTT

clone_size: -
d_call: -
j_call: TRBJ2-7
v_call: TRBV29-1
cdr3_aa: CSVVAQHAYEQYF
cdr3_nt: TGCAGCGTTGTCGCACAGCACGCCTACGAGCAGTACTTC

clone_size: -
d_call: TRBD1
j_call: TRBJ2-7
v_call: TRBV5-1
cdr3_aa: CASSLRAGGLYEQYF
cdr3_nt: TGCGCCAGCAGCTTGAGGGCAGGGGGCCTCTACGAGCAGTACTTC

clone_size: -
d_call: TRBD1
j_call: TRBJ2-7
v_call: TRBV27
cdr3_aa: CASSWGTGREQYF
cdr3_nt: TGTGCCAGCAGTTGGGGGACAGGGCGAGAGCAGTACTTC

clone_size: -
d_call: -
j_call: TRBJ2-3
v_call: TRBV4-1
cdr3_aa: CASSQDYRAAGKRADTQYF
cdr3_nt: TGCGCCAGCAGCCAAGATTATAGGGCGGCGGGAAAACGGGCAGATACGCAGTATTTT

clone_size: few
d_call: -
j_call: TRBJ1-5
v_call: TRBV27
cdr3_aa: CASSSGQSGNQPQHF
cdr3_nt: TGTGCCAGCAGTTCCGGACAGTCCGGCAATCAGCCCCAGCATTTT

clone_size: once
d_call: -
j_call: TRBJ1-4
v_call: TRBV4-2
cdr3_aa: CASSEPPSRAGTNEKLFF
cdr3_nt: TGTGCCAGCAGCGAGCCACCGTCAAGGGCGGGAACTAATGAAAAACTGTTTTTT

clone_size: few
d_call: TRBD1
j_call: TRBJ2-1
v_call: TRBV25-1
cdr3_aa: CASSDPSMAGGSYNEQFF
cdr3_nt: TGTGCCAGCAGTGACCCGTCGATGGCAGGGGGCTCCTACAATGAGCAGTTCTTC

clone_size: -
d_call: -
j_call: TRBJ1-1
v_call: TRBV30
cdr3_aa: CAWKRYGTEAFF
cdr3_nt: TGTGCCTGGAAGAGGTATGGCACTGAAGCTTTCTTT

clone_size: few
d_call: -
j_call: TRBJ2-5
v_call: TRBV27
cdr3_aa: CASSFLPPPQETQYF
cdr3_nt: TGTGCCAGCAGTTTTTTGCCGCCCCCCCAAGAGACCCAGTACTTC

clone_size: -
d_call: -
j_call: TRBJ1-1
v_call: TRBV5-1
cdr3_aa: CASSLSTDNTEAFF
cdr3_nt: TGCGCCAGCAGCTTGTCGACAGACAACACTGAAGCTTTCTTT

clone_size: -
d_call: -
j_call: TRBJ1-1
v_call: TRBV27
cdr3_aa: CASSLARRNTEAFF
cdr3_nt: TGTGCCAGCAGTTTAGCCCGTCGGAACACTGAAGCTTTCTTT

clone_size: -
d_call: -
j_call: TRBJ1-4
v_call: TRBV30
cdr3_aa: CAWRAGPRPNEKLFF
cdr3_nt: TGTGCCTGGAGGGCAGGGCCAAGACCTAATGAAAAACTGTTTTTT

clone_size: -
d_call: TRBD1
j_call: TRBJ1-1
v_call: TRBV4-3
cdr3_aa: CASSQKPGQGLNTEAFF
cdr3_nt: TGCGCCAGCAGCCAGAAGCCGGGACAGGGGTTGAACACTGAAGCTTTCTTT

clone_size: -
d_call: -
j_call: TRBJ2-7
v_call: TRBV7-9
cdr3_aa: CASSLRNIPYEQYF
cdr3_nt: TGTGCCAGCAGCTTAAGGAATATCCCCTACGAGCAGTACTTC

clone_size: -
d_call: TRBD1
j_call: TRBJ2-7
v_call: TRBV28
cdr3_aa: CASSLSAGYRQGFYEQYF
cdr3_nt: TGTGCCAGCAGTTTATCGGCCGGGTATCGACAGGGATTCTACGAGCAGTACTTC

clone_size: -
d_call: TRBD2
j_call: TRBJ2-7
v_call: TRBV30
cdr3_aa: CAWSAGLAVFEQYF
cdr3_nt: TGTGCCTGGAGTGCCGGACTAGCGGTGTTCGAGCAGTACTTC

clone_size: -
d_call: -
j_call: TRBJ2-2
v_call: TRBV6-4
cdr3_aa: CASSGGTNTGELFF
cdr3_nt: TGTGCCAGCAGTGGCGGGACGAACACCGGGGAGCTGTTTTTT